The rows below give T cell receptor beta chains drawn from one sample of a study of cytotoxic CD8 clonotypes in ibrutinib-treated CLL. Clones were read by immunoSEQ multiplex PCR, and TCRdb kept only the in-frame ones, dropping some. The data contain fewer than 400,000 clones, roughly 71% of them singletons. The sequences come from PBMCs, collected after 36 months of ibrutinib treatment. These receptors originate from a human donor with chronic lymphocytic leukemia. CDR3s include the opening cysteine and the closing phenylalanine or tryptophan. The D gene is left open where the match is weak. For some rows the clone size is stated as once, few or many, or as a class when expanded; others skip it.

cdr3_aa: CASSIPYSYEQYF
cdr3_nt: TGTGCCAGTAGTATCCCTTACAGCTACGAGCAGTACTTC
j_call: TRBJ2-7
d_call: -
v_call: TRBV19
clone_size: -

cdr3_aa: CSVVPGQADTEAFF
cdr3_nt: TGCAGCGTTGTTCCGGGACAGGCCGACACTGAAGCTTTCTTT
j_call: TRBJ1-1
d_call: TRBD1
v_call: TRBV29-1
clone_size: -

cdr3_aa: CASSGLPSGANVLTF
cdr3_nt: TGTGCCAGCAGCGGACTACCCTCTGGGGCCAACGTCCTGACTTTC
j_call: TRBJ2-6
d_call: -
v_call: TRBV5-6
clone_size: -

cdr3_aa: CATSRELELTDTQYF
cdr3_nt: TGTGCCACCAGCAGGGAATTGGAGCTCACAGATACGCAGTATTTT
j_call: TRBJ2-3
d_call: -
v_call: TRBV15
clone_size: once

cdr3_aa: CASSIGQGLSSPLHF
cdr3_nt: TGTGCCAGTAGTATCGGACAGGGGTTAAGCTCACCCCTCCACTTT
j_call: TRBJ1-6
d_call: TRBD1
v_call: TRBV19
clone_size: -

cdr3_aa: CASSWGQIYNEQFF
cdr3_nt: TGTGCCAGCAGTTGGGGACAGATTTACAATGAGCAGTTCTTC
j_call: TRBJ2-1
d_call: TRBD1
v_call: TRBV6-5
clone_size: -

cdr3_aa: CASSPRGRGHKQYF
cdr3_nt: TGCGCCAGCAGCCCCCGAGGCAGGGGGCATAAGCAGTACTTC
j_call: TRBJ2-7
d_call: TRBD1
v_call: TRBV23-1
clone_size: once

cdr3_aa: CASSPLAGAAYEQYF
cdr3_nt: TGTGCCAGTAGTCCTCTAGCGGGAGCCGCCTACGAGCAGTACTTC
j_call: TRBJ2-7
d_call: TRBD2
v_call: TRBV19
clone_size: -

cdr3_aa: CASSLGTGEYEQYF
cdr3_nt: TGCGCCAGCAGCCTCGGGACAGGGGAGTACGAGCAGTACTTC
j_call: TRBJ2-7
d_call: TRBD1
v_call: TRBV5-1
clone_size: few

cdr3_aa: CSVMHPSGTDTQYF
cdr3_nt: TGCAGCGTCATGCATCCCTCCGGCACAGATACGCAGTATTTT
j_call: TRBJ2-3
d_call: -
v_call: TRBV29-1
clone_size: -

cdr3_aa: CASSLAGSHEQYF
cdr3_nt: TGTGCCAGCAGCTTAGCAGGGTCCCACGAGCAGTACTTC
j_call: TRBJ2-7
d_call: -
v_call: TRBV7-6
clone_size: few

cdr3_aa: CASSLDRRGGYTF
cdr3_nt: TGTGCCAGCAGCTTGGACAGGCGCGGCGGCTACACCTTC
j_call: TRBJ1-2
d_call: TRBD1
v_call: TRBV2
clone_size: -

cdr3_aa: CASSRGRLAGADTQYF
cdr3_nt: TGTGCCAGCAGCCGGGGGCGACTAGCGGGAGCAGATACGCAGTATTTT
j_call: TRBJ2-3
d_call: TRBD2
v_call: TRBV14
clone_size: -

cdr3_aa: CASSQASGGWGNEQFF
cdr3_nt: TGTGCCAGCAGCCAAGCTAGCGGGGGGTGGGGTAATGAGCAGTTCTTC
j_call: TRBJ2-1
d_call: TRBD2
v_call: TRBV4-2
clone_size: -

cdr3_aa: CASSSRGGTNTGELFF
cdr3_nt: TGTGCCAGCTCATCACGAGGGGGCACGAACACCGGGGAGCTGTTTTTT
j_call: TRBJ2-2
d_call: TRBD1
v_call: TRBV18
clone_size: few

cdr3_aa: CASSQHLGGGSGEQYF
cdr3_nt: TGTGCCAGCAGCCAACATCTCGGAGGGGGCTCGGGAGAGCAGTACTTC
j_call: TRBJ2-7
d_call: -
v_call: TRBV14
clone_size: -

cdr3_aa: CASSFGGMGGEQFF
cdr3_nt: TGTGCCAGCAGTTTTGGCGGGATGGGGGGTGAGCAGTTCTTC
j_call: TRBJ2-1
d_call: -
v_call: TRBV27
clone_size: -

cdr3_aa: CASSPTRATDTQYF
cdr3_nt: TGTGCCAGCAGCCCGACGCGCGCCACAGATACGCAGTATTTT
j_call: TRBJ2-3
d_call: -
v_call: TRBV7-2
clone_size: -

cdr3_aa: CASSLRGGWNTEAFF
cdr3_nt: TGCGCCAGCAGCCTCAGGGGAGGATGGAACACTGAAGCTTTCTTT
j_call: TRBJ1-1
d_call: -
v_call: TRBV5-1
clone_size: few

cdr3_aa: CASGLEEKNSPLHF
cdr3_nt: TGTGCTAGTGGTTTGGAGGAGAAGAATTCACCCCTCCACTTT
j_call: TRBJ1-6
d_call: -
v_call: TRBV12-5
clone_size: -

cdr3_aa: CASSLASSGRPEEYF
cdr3_nt: TGTGCCAGCAGCTTAGCCTCTAGCGGGAGGCCTGAGGAGTACTTC
j_call: TRBJ2-7
d_call: TRBD2
v_call: TRBV7-6
clone_size: -

cdr3_aa: CASSLGQGNDEQYF
cdr3_nt: TGTGCCAGCAGCCTGGGACAGGGCAATGACGAGCAGTACTTC
j_call: TRBJ2-7
d_call: TRBD1
v_call: TRBV5-4
clone_size: -

cdr3_aa: CASSEALGVGPRAQHF
cdr3_nt: TGTGCCAGCAGTGAAGCGCTTGGAGTGGGCCCCCGGGCCCAGCATTTT
j_call: TRBJ1-5
d_call: -
v_call: TRBV6-1
clone_size: -